A selection of T cell receptor beta chains follows, all from one sample in a study of control samples from healthy donors and cancer patients. The repertoire was sequenced with immunoSEQ multiplex PCR; TCRdb's copy has only in-frame clones and lacks some. The sample shows fewer than 20,000 clones, roughly 84% of them seen only once. Sequenced material: PBMCs. The receptors here all came from a woman aged 70-85 years with colorectal cancer. CDR3s include the opening cysteine and the closing phenylalanine or tryptophan. D genes are given only for firm matches. Size values are once, few and many counts, or a class for expanded clones, and some rows have none.

clone size	V gene	CDR3 length	J gene	D gene	CDR3 protein	CDR3 DNA
.	TRBV2	14	TRBJ2-5	.	CASRFGNLQETQYF	TGTGCCAGCAGGTTCGGGAACCTCCAAGAGACCCAGTACTTC
few	TRBV7-2	14	TRBJ2-3	.	CASTDGHHTDTQYF	TGTGCCAGCACCGATGGGCACCACACAGATACGCAGTATTTT
.	TRBV19	15	TRBJ2-4	.	CASTPEGKAKNIQYF	TGTGCCAGTACCCCCGAGGGGAAAGCCAAAAACATTCAGTACTTC
.	TRBV7-9	16	TRBJ1-4	.	CASSFDQTSTNEKLFF	TGTGCCAGCAGCTTTGACCAGACCTCAACTAATGAAAAACTGTTTTTT
once	TRBV28	13	TRBJ1-2	TRBD1	CASNPSDRAGYTF	TGTGCCAGCAATCCCTCGGACAGGGCGGGCTACACCTTC
.	TRBV7-2	16	TRBJ1-6	.	CASRLNRSSYNSPLHF	TGTGCCAGCAGACTAAACAGGAGCTCCTATAATTCACCCCTCCACTTT
few	TRBV11-3	14	TRBJ2-7	.	CASSNGQGGYEQYF	TGTGCCAGCTCCAACGGGCAGGGGGGCTACGAGCAGTACTTC
.	TRBV29-1	15	TRBJ2-3	TRBD2	CSVEGSGGGTDTQYF	TGCAGCGTTGAAGGTAGCGGGGGGGGCACAGATACGCAGTATTTT
.	TRBV4-1	14	TRBJ2-6	TRBD1	CASSQGQAANVLTF	TGCGCCAGCAGCCAGGGACAGGCGGCCAACGTCCTGACTTTC
.	TRBV29-1	15	TRBJ2-2	TRBD2	CSVEGAGGNTGELFF	TGCAGCGTTGAAGGGGCGGGAGGAAACACCGGGGAGCTGTTTTTT
.	TRBV3-1/TRBV3-2	17	TRBJ2-3	TRBD2	CASSYWTSGSGIDTQYF	TGTGCCAGCAGTTACTGGACTAGCGGGAGTGGGATAGATACGCAGTATTTT
.	TRBV4-2	15	TRBJ1-5	.	CASSQDRGSNQPQHF	TGTGCCAGCAGCCAAGACAGGGGAAGCAATCAGCCCCAGCATTTT
.	TRBV5-1	13	TRBJ2-7	.	CASSSSGDYEQYF	TGCGCCAGCAGCTCCTCAGGGGACTACGAGCAGTACTTC
once	TRBV4-1	19	TRBJ2-3	.	CASSQDQADRVYRTDTQYF	TGCGCCAGCAGCCAAGATCAGGCTGATAGGGTCTATAGAACAGATACGCAGTATTTT
.	TRBV12-3/TRBV12-4	11	TRBJ1-1	.	CASSLGFEAFF	TGTGCCAGCAGTTTGGGTTTTGAAGCTTTCTTT
once	TRBV18	16	TRBJ2-6	.	CASLGYGISGANVLTF	TGTGCCAGCCTAGGATATGGAATTTCTGGGGCCAACGTCCTGACTTTC
once	TRBV4-1	15	TRBJ2-3	.	CASSHGLQGTDTQYF	TGCGCCAGCAGCCATGGCTTACAGGGAACAGATACGCAGTATTTT
once	TRBV7-9	14	TRBJ2-7	.	CASSQDSAAYEQYF	TGTGCCAGCAGCCAGGACAGTGCGGCCTACGAGCAGTACTTC
.	TRBV11-3	18	TRBJ2-5	TRBD2	CASSFEIGLAGDGETQYF	TGTGCCAGCAGCTTCGAAATTGGTCTAGCGGGGGACGGGGAGACCCAGTACTTC
few	TRBV7-2	16	TRBJ2-6	.	CAEERTAFSGANVLTF	TGTGCCGAGGAAAGGACAGCGTTCTCTGGGGCCAACGTCCTGACTTTC
.	TRBV11-2	17	TRBJ2-2	TRBD2	CASSSSIAGGWTGELFF	TGTGCCAGCAGCTCTTCTATAGCGGGAGGGTGGACCGGGGAGCTGTTTTTT
.	TRBV6-1	14	TRBJ2-7	TRBD2	CASSEGLAGYEQYF	TGTGCCAGCAGTGAAGGGCTAGCGGGCTACGAGCAGTACTTC
.	TRBV6-2/TRBV6-3	15	TRBJ2-7	TRBD1	CASSSYHSPGGEQYF	TGTGCCAGCAGTTCATACCACTCCCCAGGGGGCGAGCAGTACTTC
.	TRBV30	12	TRBJ2-7	TRBD2	CASQRESYEQYF	TGTGCCTCCCAGCGGGAGAGTTACGAGCAGTACTTC
.	TRBV4-3	15	TRBJ2-5	TRBD2	CASSQGLAGGETQYF	TGCGCCAGCAGCCAGGGACTAGCGGGGGGAGAGACCCAGTACTTC
few	TRBV6-1	20	TRBJ1-3	.	CASSDPDLLQGRHSGNTIYF	TGTGCCAGCAGTGATCCCGATCTTTTACAGGGAAGACACTCTGGAAACACCATATATTTT
.	TRBV12-5	12	TRBJ2-1	.	CASGLLSNEQFF	TGTGCTAGTGGTTTGCTCTCAAATGAGCAGTTCTTC
.	TRBV4-2	16	TRBJ1-1	.	CASSQEAGAQNTEAFF	TGTGCCAGCAGCCAAGAGGCAGGGGCGCAGAACACTGAAGCTTTCTTT
.	TRBV6-5	13	TRBJ2-7	TRBD2	CASRASGTYEQYF	TGTGCCAGCAGGGCTAGCGGCACCTACGAGCAGTACTTC
.	TRBV11-3	16	TRBJ1-1	TRBD1	CASSSTPGGSNTEAFF	TGTGCCAGCAGCTCTACCCCAGGGGGCAGCAACACTGAAGCTTTCTTT
.	TRBV7-9	14	TRBJ2-5	.	CASSLAWQQETQYF	TGTGCCAGCAGCTTAGCGTGGCAGCAAGAGACCCAGTACTTC
.	TRBV19	16	TRBJ2-7	.	CASSIARLGASYEQYF	TGTGCCAGTAGTATAGCACGTCTGGGGGCCTCCTACGAGCAGTACTTC
.	TRBV7-2	15	TRBJ2-2	.	CASSPTASNTGELFF	TGTGCCAGCAGCCCGACGGCCTCGAACACCGGGGAGCTGTTTTTT
.	TRBV7-2	15	TRBJ2-7	.	CASSPVLVGGYEQYF	TGTGCCAGCAGTCCCGTACTAGTAGGTGGCTACGAGCAGTACTTC
.	TRBV13	16	TRBJ2-1	.	CASSLDVASSYNEQFF	TGTGCCAGCAGCTTGGACGTGGCGAGCTCCTACAATGAGCAGTTCTTC
.	TRBV7-2	15	TRBJ1-4	TRBD1	CASSLGQGVNEKLFF	TGTGCCAGCAGCTTAGGGCAGGGGGTCAATGAAAAACTGTTTTTT
once	TRBV5-4	14	TRBJ1-1	.	CASSPWRRDTEAFF	TGTGCCAGCAGCCCCTGGCGGAGGGACACTGAAGCTTTCTTT
.	TRBV5-6	14	TRBJ1-2	.	CASSLAQSNYGYTF	TGTGCCAGCAGCTTAGCACAGTCTAACTATGGCTACACCTTC
.	TRBV3-1/TRBV3-2	15	TRBJ2-7	TRBD2	CASSRQWGGSYEQYF	TGTGCCAGCAGTAGGCAGTGGGGGGGATCCTACGAGCAGTACTTC
.	TRBV12-3/TRBV12-4	13	TRBJ1-1	.	CASSLRVNTEAFF	TGTGCCAGCAGTTTGCGGGTTAACACTGAAGCTTTCTTT
.	TRBV6-2/TRBV6-3	13	TRBJ1-1	.	CASSYYGNTEAFF	TGTGCCAGCAGTTACTACGGGAACACTGAAGCTTTCTTT
.	TRBV14	14	TRBJ2-7	.	CASSQDFGVYEQYF	TGTGCCAGCAGCCAAGACTTCGGGGTCTACGAGCAGTACTTC
few	TRBV7-8	13	TRBJ1-5	.	CASSLAPVKPQHF	TGTGCCAGCAGCTTAGCGCCCGTCAAGCCCCAGCATTTT
.	TRBV11-3	13	TRBJ2-7	.	CASSLVGSYEQYF	TGTGCCAGCAGCTTAGTGGGGAGCTACGAGCAGTACTTC
once	TRBV18	15	TRBJ2-3	TRBD1	CASSPPGQVTDTQYF	TGTGCCAGCTCACCTCCGGGACAGGTCACAGATACGCAGTATTTT
.	TRBV30	12	TRBJ1-2	.	CAWNPTWHGYTF	TGTGCCTGGAACCCCACATGGCATGGCTACACCTTC
.	TRBV27	15	TRBJ1-1	.	CASSLSGSGDTEAFF	TGTGCCAGCAGTTTATCGGGGAGCGGGGACACTGAAGCTTTCTTT
.	TRBV6-5	15	TRBJ1-5	.	CASSYREDSNQPQHF	TGTGCCAGCAGTTACAGGGAGGATAGCAATCAGCCCCAGCATTTT
.	TRBV7-8	20	TRBJ2-2	TRBD2	CASSRKLPGLAGGRDGELFF	TGTGCCAGCAGCCGAAAACTACCGGGACTAGCGGGAGGTCGGGACGGGGAGCTGTTTTTT
.	TRBV7-9	14	TRBJ1-2	.	CASSLAGTGDGYTF	TGTGCCAGCAGCTTAGCTGGTACCGGGGATGGCTACACCTTC
.	TRBV29-1	16	TRBJ2-4	.	CSVEDRTFRAKNIQYF	TGCAGCGTTGAAGATCGGACCTTTAGGGCCAAAAACATTCAGTACTTC
.	TRBV5-8	15	TRBJ1-6	.	CASSLGNSYNSPLHF	TGTGCCAGCAGCTTGGGAAACTCCTATAATTCACCCCTCCACTTT
.	TRBV2	16	TRBJ2-1	.	CASSEARGTRYNEQFF	TGTGCCAGCAGTGAAGCGCGAGGGACACGGTACAATGAGCAGTTCTTC